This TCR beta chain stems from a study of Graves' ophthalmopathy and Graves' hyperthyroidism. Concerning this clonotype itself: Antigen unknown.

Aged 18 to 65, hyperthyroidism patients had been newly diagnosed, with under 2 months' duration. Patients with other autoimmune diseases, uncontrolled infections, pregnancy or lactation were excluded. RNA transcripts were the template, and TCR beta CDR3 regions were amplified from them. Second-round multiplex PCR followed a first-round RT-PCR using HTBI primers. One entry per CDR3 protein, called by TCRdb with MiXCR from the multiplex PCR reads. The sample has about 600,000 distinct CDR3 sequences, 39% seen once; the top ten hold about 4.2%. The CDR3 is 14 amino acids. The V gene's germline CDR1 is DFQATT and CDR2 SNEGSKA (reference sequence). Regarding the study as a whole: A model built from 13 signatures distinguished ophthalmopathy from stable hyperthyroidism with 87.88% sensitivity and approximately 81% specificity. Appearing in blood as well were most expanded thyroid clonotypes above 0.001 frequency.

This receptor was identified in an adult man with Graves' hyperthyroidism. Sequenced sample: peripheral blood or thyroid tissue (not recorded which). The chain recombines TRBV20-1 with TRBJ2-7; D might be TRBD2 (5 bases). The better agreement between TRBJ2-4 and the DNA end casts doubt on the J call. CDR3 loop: CSASSSGSWDIQYF. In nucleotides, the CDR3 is TGCAGTGCTTCCTCCTCGGGGTCGTGGGACATTCAGTACTTC.